This T cell receptor beta chain was retrieved from a study of T cells in women clearing cervical HPV infection. As to this clone: The target antigen is unknown. The DNA ends 3 residues before the CDR3 does, and the rest of the CDR3 is filled in from the germline J gene.

Clones were read by immunoSEQ multiplex PCR, and TCRdb kept only the in-frame ones, dropping some. The table gives about 39,000 clones; the top ten clones make up 6% to 6.5% of it. This CDR3 is 15 amino acids long. Trimming removed 5 bases from V and 3 bases from J, with 17 bases in between. Per germline, CDR1 SGHTA and CDR2 FQGNSA. Whole-study findings and limits: Associations may precede or follow infection; HPV-specific or memory T cells were not isolated.

The receptor's source is a woman between 18 and 70 years old with a cervical HPV16 infection that either progressed to CIN3+ or cleared (not recorded which). Sequenced input: blood buffy coat. The chain recombines TRBV7-2 with TRBJ2-7; tentative D call: TRBD1 (6 bases). The covered CDR3 bases are TGTGCCAGCAGCCTAATTAGGGGGATCTACTACGAG. Protein: CASSLIRGIYYE. The complete CDR3 reads CASSLIRGIYYEQYF.